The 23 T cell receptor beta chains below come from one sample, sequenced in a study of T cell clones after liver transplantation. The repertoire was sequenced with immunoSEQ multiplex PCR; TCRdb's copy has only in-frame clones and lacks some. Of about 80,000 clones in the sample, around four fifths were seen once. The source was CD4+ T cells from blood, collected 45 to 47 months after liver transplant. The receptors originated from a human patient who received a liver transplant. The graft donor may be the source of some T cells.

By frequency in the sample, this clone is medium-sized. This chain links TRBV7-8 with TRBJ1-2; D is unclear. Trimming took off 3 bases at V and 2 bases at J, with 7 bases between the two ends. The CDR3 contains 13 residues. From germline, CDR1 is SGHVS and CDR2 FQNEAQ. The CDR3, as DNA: TGTGCCAGCAGCTTTAACAAAAACTATGGCTACACCTTC. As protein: CASSFNKNYGYTF.

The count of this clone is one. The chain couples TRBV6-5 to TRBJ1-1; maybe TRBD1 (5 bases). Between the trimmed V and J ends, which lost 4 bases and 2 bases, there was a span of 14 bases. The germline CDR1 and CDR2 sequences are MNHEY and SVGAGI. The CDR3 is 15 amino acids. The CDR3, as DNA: TGTGCCAGCAGTTTATCCGGGGCCCTTAACACTGAAGCTTTCTTT. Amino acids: CASSLSGALNTEAFF.

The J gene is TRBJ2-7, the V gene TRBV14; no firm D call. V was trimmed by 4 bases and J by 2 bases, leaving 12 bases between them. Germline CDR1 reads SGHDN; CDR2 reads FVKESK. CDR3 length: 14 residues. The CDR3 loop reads CASSPSGPTYEQYF. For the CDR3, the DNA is TGTGCCAGCAGCCCCTCGGGTCCCACCTACGAGCAGTACTTC.

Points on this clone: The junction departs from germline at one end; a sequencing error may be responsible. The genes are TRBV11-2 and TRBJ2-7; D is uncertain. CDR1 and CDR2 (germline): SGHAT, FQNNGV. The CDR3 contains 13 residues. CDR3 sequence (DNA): TGTGCCAGCAGCCTTTCCGGGCAGGTCCCCCCCAATTTC. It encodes CASSLSGQVPPNF.

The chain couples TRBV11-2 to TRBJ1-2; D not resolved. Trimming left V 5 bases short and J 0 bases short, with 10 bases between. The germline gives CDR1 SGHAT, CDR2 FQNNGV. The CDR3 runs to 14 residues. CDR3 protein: CASSRTDSNYGYTF. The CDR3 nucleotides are TGTGCCAGCAGCCGCACGGATTCTAACTATGGCTACACCTTC.

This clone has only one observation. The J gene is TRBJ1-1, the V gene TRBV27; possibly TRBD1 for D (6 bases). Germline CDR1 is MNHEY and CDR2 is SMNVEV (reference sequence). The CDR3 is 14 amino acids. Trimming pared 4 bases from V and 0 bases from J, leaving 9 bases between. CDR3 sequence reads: CASSYRVMNTEAFF. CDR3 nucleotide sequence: TGTGCCAGCAGTTACAGGGTAATGAACACTGAAGCTTTCTTT.

The CDR3 region is CASSSLDRVYGYTF. The CDR3 DNA reads TGTGCCAGCAGCTCTCTCGACAGGGTATATGGCTACACCTTC. The chain joins TRBV28 to TRBJ1-2; 7 nucleotides align to TRBD1. The CDR3 covers 14 residues. CDR1 MDHEN and CDR2 SYDVKM come from the germline V gene. J gave up 5 bases and V 6 bases, and 9 bases lay outside the gene matches.

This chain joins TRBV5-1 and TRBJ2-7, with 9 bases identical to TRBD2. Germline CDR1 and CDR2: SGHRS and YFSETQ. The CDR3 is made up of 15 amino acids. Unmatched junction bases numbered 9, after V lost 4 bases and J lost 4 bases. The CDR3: CASSGAGGPLYEQYF. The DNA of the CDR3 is TGCGCCAGCAGCGGGGCGGGAGGGCCGCTGTACGAGCAGTACTTC. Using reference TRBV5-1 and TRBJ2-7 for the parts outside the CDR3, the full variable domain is KAGVTQTPRYLIKTRGQQVTLSCSPISGHRSVSWYQQTPGQGLQFLFEYFSETQRNKGNFPGRFSGRQFSNSRSEMNVSTLELGDSALYLCASSGAGGPLYEQYFGPGTRLTVT.

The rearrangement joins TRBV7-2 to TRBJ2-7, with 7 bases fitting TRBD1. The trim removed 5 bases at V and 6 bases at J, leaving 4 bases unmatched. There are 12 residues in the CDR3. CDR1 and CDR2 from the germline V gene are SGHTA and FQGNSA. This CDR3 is CASSTYRGEQYF. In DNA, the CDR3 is TGTGCCAGCAGCACTTACAGGGGCGAGCAGTACTTC. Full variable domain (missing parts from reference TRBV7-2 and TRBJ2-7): GAGVSQSPSNKVTEKGKDVELRCDPISGHTALYWYRQSLGQGLEFLIYFQGNSAPDKSGLPSDRFSAERTGGSVSTLTIQRTQQEDSAVYLCASSTYRGEQYFGPGTRLTVT.

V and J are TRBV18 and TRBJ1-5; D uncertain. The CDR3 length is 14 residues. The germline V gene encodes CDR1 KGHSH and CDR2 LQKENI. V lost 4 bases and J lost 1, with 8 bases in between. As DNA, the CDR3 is TGTGCCAGCTCACAACAGATAAGCAATCAGCCCCAGCATTTT. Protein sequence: CASSQQISNQPQHF.

The CDR3 protein is CASSSPPSGEQYF. In DNA form, the CDR3 reads TGTGCCAGCAGTTCCCCGCCCTCGGGAGAGCAGTACTTC. The rearrangement links TRBV28 to TRBJ2-7; a weak D match, TRBD2 (5 bases). V was clipped by 4 bases and J by 7 bases, with 14 bases between them. Per the germline V gene, CDR1 is MDHEN and CDR2 is SYDVKM. The CDR3 is 13 residues long.

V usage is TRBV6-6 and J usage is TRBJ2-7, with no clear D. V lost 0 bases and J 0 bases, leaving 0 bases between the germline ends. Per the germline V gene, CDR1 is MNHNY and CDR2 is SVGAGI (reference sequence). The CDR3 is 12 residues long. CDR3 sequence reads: CASSYSSYEQYF. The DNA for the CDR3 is TGTGCCAGCAGTTACTCCTCCTACGAGCAGTACTTC.

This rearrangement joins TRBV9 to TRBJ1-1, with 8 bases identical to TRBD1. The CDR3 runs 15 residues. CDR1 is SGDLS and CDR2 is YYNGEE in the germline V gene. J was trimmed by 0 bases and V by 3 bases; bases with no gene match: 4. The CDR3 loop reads CASSDKQGVNTEAFF. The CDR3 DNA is TGTGCCAGCAGCGACAAACAGGGGGTGAACACTGAAGCTTTCTTT.

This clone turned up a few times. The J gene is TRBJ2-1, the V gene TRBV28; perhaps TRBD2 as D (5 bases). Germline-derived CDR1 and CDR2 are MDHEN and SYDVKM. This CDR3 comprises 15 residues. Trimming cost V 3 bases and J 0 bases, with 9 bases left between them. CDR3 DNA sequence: TGTGCCAGCAGTTTCTGGAGGAGCTCCTACAATGAGCAGTTCTTC. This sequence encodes CASSFWRSSYNEQFF.

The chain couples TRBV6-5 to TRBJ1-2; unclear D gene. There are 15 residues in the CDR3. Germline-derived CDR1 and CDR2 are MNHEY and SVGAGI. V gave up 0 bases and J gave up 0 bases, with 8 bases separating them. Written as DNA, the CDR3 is TGTGCCAGCAGTTACTCATTCAGAGCTAACTATGGCTACACCTTC. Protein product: CASSYSFRANYGYTF.

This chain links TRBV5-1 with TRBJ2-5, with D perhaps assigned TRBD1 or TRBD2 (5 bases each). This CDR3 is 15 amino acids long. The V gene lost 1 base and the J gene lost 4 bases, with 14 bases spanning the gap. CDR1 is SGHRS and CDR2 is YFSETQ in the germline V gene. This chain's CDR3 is CASSLMTPGGETQYF. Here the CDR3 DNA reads TGCGCCAGCAGCTTGATGACCCCTGGGGGAGAGACCCAGTACTTC. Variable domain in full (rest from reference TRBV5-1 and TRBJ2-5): KAGVTQTPRYLIKTRGQQVTLSCSPISGHRSVSWYQQTPGQGLQFLFEYFSETQRNKGNFPGRFSGRQFSNSRSEMNVSTLELGDSALYLCASSLMTPGGETQYFGPGTRLLVL.

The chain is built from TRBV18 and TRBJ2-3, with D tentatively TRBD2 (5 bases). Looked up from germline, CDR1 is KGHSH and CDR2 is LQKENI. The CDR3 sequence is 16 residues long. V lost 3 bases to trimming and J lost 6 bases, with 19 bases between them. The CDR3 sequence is CASSPSPAELLDTQYF. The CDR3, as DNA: TGTGCCAGCTCACCCTCCCCAGCGGAGCTGCTTGATACGCAGTATTTT.

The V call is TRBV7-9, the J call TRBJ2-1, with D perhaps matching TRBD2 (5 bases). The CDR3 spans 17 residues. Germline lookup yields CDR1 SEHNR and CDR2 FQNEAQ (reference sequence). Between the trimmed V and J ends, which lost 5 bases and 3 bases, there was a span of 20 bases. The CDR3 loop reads CASSPPLKRSLYNEQFF. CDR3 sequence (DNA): TGTGCCAGCAGCCCCCCTTTGAAGCGGAGCCTCTACAATGAGCAGTTCTTC.

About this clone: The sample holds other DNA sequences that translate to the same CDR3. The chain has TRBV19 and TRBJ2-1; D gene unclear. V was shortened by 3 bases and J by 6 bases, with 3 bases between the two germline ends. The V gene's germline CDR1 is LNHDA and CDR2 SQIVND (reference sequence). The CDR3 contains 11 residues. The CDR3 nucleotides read TGTGCCAGTAGTATCCGCAATGAGCAGTTCTTC. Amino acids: CASSIRNEQFF. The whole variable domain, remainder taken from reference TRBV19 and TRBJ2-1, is DGGITQSPKYLFRKEGQNVTLSCEQNLNHDAMYWYRQDPGQGLRLIYYSQIVNDFQKGDIAEGYSVSREKKESFPLTVTSAQKNPTAFYLCASSIRNEQFFGPGTRLTVL.

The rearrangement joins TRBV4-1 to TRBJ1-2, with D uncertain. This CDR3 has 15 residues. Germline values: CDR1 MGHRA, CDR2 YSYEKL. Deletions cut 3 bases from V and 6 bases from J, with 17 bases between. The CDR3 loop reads CASSQTPTQLNGYTF. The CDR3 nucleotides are TGCGCCAGCAGCCAGACCCCAACCCAGCTCAATGGCTACACCTTC.

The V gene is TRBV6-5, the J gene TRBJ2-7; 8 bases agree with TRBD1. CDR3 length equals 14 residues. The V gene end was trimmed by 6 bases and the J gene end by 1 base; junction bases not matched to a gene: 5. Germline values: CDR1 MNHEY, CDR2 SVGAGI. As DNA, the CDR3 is TGTGCCAGCAGACTGACAGGGGCGTCCTACGAGCAGTACTTC. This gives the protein CASRLTGASYEQYF.

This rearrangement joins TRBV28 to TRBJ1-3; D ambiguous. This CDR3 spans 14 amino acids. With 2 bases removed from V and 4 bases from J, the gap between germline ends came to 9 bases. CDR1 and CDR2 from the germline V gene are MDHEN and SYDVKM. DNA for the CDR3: TGTGCCAGCAGTTTAATCCGGGAAGGAAACACCATATATTTT. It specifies CASSLIREGNTIYF.

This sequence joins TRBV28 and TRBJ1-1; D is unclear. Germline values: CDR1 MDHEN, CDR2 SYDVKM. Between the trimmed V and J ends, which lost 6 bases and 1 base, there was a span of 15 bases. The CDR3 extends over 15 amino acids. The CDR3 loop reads CASSPGLFSNTEAFF. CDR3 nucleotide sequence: TGTGCCAGCAGCCCAGGACTTTTTTCGAACACTGAAGCTTTCTTT.